This T cell receptor (beta chain) was identified in a study of blood T cell repertoires in COVID-19. Study context: Spain, Italy and the United States supplied samples that represented acute and convalescent COVID-19. PBMCs, B-cell-depleted T cells, or T cells provided the cDNA or gDNA that made up the material.

As handled by the study authors: Estimated nucleated cell counts came from reference gene primer amplification. The data were produced by immunoSEQ multiplex PCR, yet TCRdb's version contains in-frame clones alone and is incomplete. V, J and clone size derive from that table, while D and trimming were established from the DNA sequence. Seen here are approximately 100,000 clones, more than 65% observed once, and the top ten hold around 5.8%. This CDR3 has 14 residues. Per the germline V gene, CDR1 is LGHDT and CDR2 is YNNKEL (reference sequence). V lost 1 base and J 10 bases, leaving 13 bases between the germline ends.

The chain couples TRBV3-1 (or the pseudogene TRBV3-2) to TRBJ1-4; D is unclear. Sequenced: peripheral blood. The source of this sequence is a man aged 55-75 years with acute or convalescent COVID-19. This CDR3 is CASSQGIPTGKLFF. The DNA for the CDR3 is TGTGCCAGCAGCCAAGGGATCCCCACGGGAAAACTGTTTTTT.